The entry below gives a single T cell receptor (beta chain) sequence along with its context. Its antigen is unknown. No much larger clone exists at a distance of one base, and base qualities are not known. This sample is drawn from a study of response to subunit inactivated influenza vaccine (dated by TCRdb to 2016 to 2018). Study-level background: Deep quantitative profiling of the T cell receptor repertoire was used in the study to follow responses to a trivalent subunit inactivated influenza vaccine. Study-wide conclusions, independent of this receptor: The authors proposed that each seasonal influenza vaccination may bring in only a limited number of new T cells.

The CDR3 has 13 amino acids, counting the end cysteine and phenylalanine. Here the CDR3 DNA is all that survives: 39 bases in frame from base 1. Reading the germline V gene gives CDR1 MNHNS and CDR2 SASEGT. V and J lose 6 bases and 3 bases, and a span of 11 bases separates them. Library preparation used RT-PCR. This sample was sequenced with an Illumina HiSeq 2500. The public reads were reprocessed in TCRdb via fastp at Q25 and MiXCR, keeping in-frame beta chains. Rows with one shared CDR3 protein collapse into an entry with the most common genes and DNA. The sample records 400,000 to 550,000 distinct CDR3 sequences, 25% of which are singletons. The ten biggest clones cover 1.5% to 2% of the sample.

Source: CD4+ T cells sorted from PBMCs, taken roughly 5 days after vaccination. The V and J genes are TRBV6-1 and TRBJ2-5; possibly the D gene is TRBD1, per 6 matching bases. The clonotype was recovered from a man between 45 and 60 years old who received an inactivated influenza vaccine. Donor details come from another sample of the same person, matched by shared clones. The CDR3 in this case is CASSVPGEETQYF. Here is the DNA: TGTGCCAGCAGCGTCCCAGGGGAAGAGACCCAGTACTTC.